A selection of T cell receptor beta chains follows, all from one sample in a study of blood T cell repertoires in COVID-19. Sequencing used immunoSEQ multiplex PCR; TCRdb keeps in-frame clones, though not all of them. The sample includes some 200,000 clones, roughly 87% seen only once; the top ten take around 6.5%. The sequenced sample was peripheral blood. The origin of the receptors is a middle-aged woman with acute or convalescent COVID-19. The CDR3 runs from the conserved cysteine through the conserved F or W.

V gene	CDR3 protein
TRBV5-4	CASSPLAGGPSNEQFF
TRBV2	CASNKRGGDTQYF
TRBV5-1	CASRGTGSNEQFF
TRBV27	CASSLSTTVQETQYF
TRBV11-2	CASSLTATGTEAFF
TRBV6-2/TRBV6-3	CASSYVQVGEKLFF
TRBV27	CASSRGPSSYEQYF
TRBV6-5	CASRRDRGDEKLFF
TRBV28	CASSFLASGGNEQFF
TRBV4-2	CASSQESSGVGLFF
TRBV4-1	CASSQVKTPYGYTF
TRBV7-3	CASSLGGTARAGDTQYF
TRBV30	CAWSVKGVRATDTQYF
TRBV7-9	CASSPRTGNRGTDTQYF
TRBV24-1	CATSESTDTQYF
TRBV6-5	CASSRSTSGTGEQYF
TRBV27	CASSFGQGSPLAETQYF
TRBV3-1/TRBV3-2	CASSPLVTPRDTGELFF
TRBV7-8	CASSYRGSSYNEQFF